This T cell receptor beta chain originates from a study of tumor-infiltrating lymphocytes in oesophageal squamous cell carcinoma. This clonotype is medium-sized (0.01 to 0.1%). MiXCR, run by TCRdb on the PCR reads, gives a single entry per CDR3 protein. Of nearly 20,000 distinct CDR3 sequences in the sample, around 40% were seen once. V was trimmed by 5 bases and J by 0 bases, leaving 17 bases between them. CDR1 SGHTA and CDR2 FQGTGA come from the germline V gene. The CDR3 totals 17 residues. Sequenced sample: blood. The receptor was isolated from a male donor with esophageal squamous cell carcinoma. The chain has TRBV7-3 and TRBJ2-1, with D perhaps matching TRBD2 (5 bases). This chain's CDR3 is CASSPARLGSSYNEQFF. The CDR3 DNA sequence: TGTGCCAGCAGCCCCGCCCGACTGGGGAGCTCCTACAATGAGCAGTTCTTC.